This passage covers 17 T cell receptor beta chains from one sample sequenced in a study of T cells in Graves' hyperthyroidism and ophthalmopathy. What was amplified from RNA transcripts were TCR beta CDR3 regions. HTBI primers were employed in a first-round RT-PCR of the TCR CDR3. TCRdb reprocessed the multiplex PCR reads via MiXCR and lists one record per CDR3 protein. Found here are over 650,000 distinct CDR3 sequences, roughly 17% of them singletons; the top ten hold around 7.7%. Specimen: blood. The receptor source for this set is a man aged 18 to 29 with Graves' hyperthyroidism.

Ten or more counts support this clonotype. The chain joins TRBV27 to TRBJ2-3; D may be TRBD1 or TRBD2 (5 bases each). The germline V and J ends were trimmed by 3 bases and 1 base, with 14 bases remaining between them. The CDR3 sequence is 16 residues long. In germline, CDR1 is MNHEY, CDR2 SMNVEV (reference sequence). The CDR3 bases are TGTGCCAGCAGTTTGGGGACGGGAATTCGCACAGATACGCAGTATTTT. It yields the protein CASSLGTGIRTDTQYF.

The chain joins TRBV20-1 to TRBJ2-1; D is unresolved. The CDR3 is made up of 10 amino acids. Germline CDR1 DFQATT, CDR2 SNEGSKA (reference sequence). With 2 bases removed from V and 7 bases from J, the gap between germline ends came to 3 bases. CDR3 coding DNA: TGCAGTGCTAGATTTAATGAGCAGTTCTTC. It is translated as CSARFNEQFF.

Many counts were recorded for this clonotype. The CDR3 DNA follows: TGCGCCAGCAGCCGACTAGGGGGGGAGTACGATGAGCAGTTCTTC. It encodes CASSRLGGEYDEQFF. This chain uses TRBV4-1 with TRBJ2-1, with a weak D call TRBD2 (7 bases). This CDR3 contains 15 residues. The ends were cut back, 4 bases at V and 8 bases at J, with 18 bases in the middle. The germline V gene has CDR1 MGHRA and CDR2 YSYEKL.

The rearrangement joins TRBV7-3 to TRBJ2-5; the D is unclear. V lost 8 bases and J 2 bases, leaving 18 bases between the germline ends. Per germline, CDR1 SGHTA and CDR2 FQGTGA. The CDR3 consists of 15 residues. The CDR3 sequence: CASDLIGRVQETQYF. CDR3 sequence (DNA): TGTGCCAGCGATCTAATCGGGCGAGTACAAGAGACCCAGTACTTC.

The sample holds many counts of this clonotype. This chain joins TRBV27 and TRBJ2-1; D may be TRBD1 or TRBD2 (5 bases each). This CDR3 is built from 16 residues. Germline V lookup: CDR1 MNHEY, CDR2 SMNVEV (reference sequence). Between the trimmed V and J ends, which lost 5 bases and 6 bases, there was a span of 20 bases. The CDR3 DNA follows: TGTGCCAGCAGTCTTTGGGGGAGCAGTTTAGGCAATGAGCAGTTCTTC. Encoded protein: CASSLWGSSLGNEQFF.

V usage is TRBV29-1 and J usage is TRBJ2-2, with a tentative D call TRBD1 (6 bases). The germline CDR1 and CDR2 sequences are SQVTM and ANQGSEA. There are 14 residues in the CDR3. Trimming stripped 4 bases from V and 6 bases from J, with 15 bases between. CDR3 DNA sequence: TGCAGCGTTGCGGCAGGGGTCGAGGCCGGGGAGCTGTTTTTT. Its translation is CSVAAGVEAGELFF.

This clonotype was counted a few times. This sequence joins TRBV3-1 and TRBJ2-2; no definite D call. CDR3 length: 12 amino acids. Deletions cut 3 bases from V and 7 bases from J, with 6 bases between. Germline CDR1 LGHDT, CDR2 YNNKEL (reference sequence). CDR3 nucleotides: TGTGCCAGCAGCCATATGGGCGGGGAGCTGTTTTTT. This gives the protein CASSHMGGELFF.

V gene TRBV12-3 or TRBV12-4 combines with J gene TRBJ2-5; 14 positions agree with TRBD2. The junction had 8 bases not matched to a gene; V was cut back by 5 bases and J by 3 bases. The CDR3 has 17 residues. CDR3 sequence reads: CASSLGLAGESEETQYF. In nucleotides, the CDR3 is TGTGCCAGCAGTCTGGGACTAGCGGGAGAGTCAGAAGAGACCCAGTACTTC.

This clonotype came up many times. The chain joins TRBV2 to TRBJ1-5, with D unresolved. Trimming took 2 bases from V and 0 from J, leaving 8 bases between them. The germline V gene has CDR1 SNHLY and CDR2 FYNNEI. The CDR3 is 15 residues long. CDR3 in amino acids: CASSEKRYSNQPQHF. CDR3 bases: TGTGCCAGCAGTGAAAAACGGTATAGCAATCAGCCCCAGCATTTT.

The sample holds many counts of this clonotype. The genes are TRBV18 and TRBJ2-1, with unresolved D. There are 14 residues in the CDR3. The germline gives CDR1 KGHSH, CDR2 LQKENI. Trimming removed 3 bases from V and 5 bases from J, with 11 bases in between. CDR3 DNA sequence: TGTGCCAGCTCACCCCCCCATGCGGACAATGAGCAGTTCTTC. It codes for CASSPPHADNEQFF.

This clonotype was picked up many times. The V call is TRBV30, the J call TRBJ2-7, with D perhaps matching TRBD2 (6 bases). Germline V lookup: CDR1 GTSNPN, CDR2 SVGIG (reference sequence). The CDR3 has 16 amino acids. Deletions cut 2 bases from V and 2 bases from J, with 19 bases between. Here the CDR3 reads CAWSPTRDLTAYEQYF. In nucleotides, the CDR3 is TGTGCCTGGAGTCCCACCCGGGACTTGACAGCCTACGAGCAGTACTTC.

This clonotype showed up just a few times. The chain is built from TRBV7-2 and TRBJ2-7; 8 nucleotides line up with TRBD1. This CDR3 has 15 amino acids. V lost 3 bases, J lost 4 bases, and 8 bases stayed unmatched. Looked up from germline, CDR1 is SGHTA and CDR2 is FQGNSA. Written as DNA, the CDR3 is TGTGCCAGCAGCTTGATCCGGACAGGGCGGTACGAGCAGTACTTC. As protein: CASSLIRTGRYEQYF.

The chain has TRBV29-1 and TRBJ1-1; a possible D gene is TRBD1 (5 bases). The germline V and J ends were trimmed by 7 bases and 4 bases, with 13 bases remaining between them. The CDR3 runs 12 residues. Germline assignment: CDR1 SQVTM and CDR2 ANQGSEA. The CDR3 protein is CSAWGGSTEAFF. CDR3 DNA: TGCAGCGCGTGGGGGGGGAGCACTGAAGCTTTCTTT.

This clonotype was found many times. This chain joins TRBV7-9 and TRBJ2-7; D tentatively reads TRBD1 or TRBD2 (5 bases each). The germline V gene encodes CDR1 SEHNR and CDR2 FQNEAQ (reference sequence). CDR3 size: 14 residues. V lost 1 base to trimming and J lost 4 bases, with 11 bases between them. The CDR3 DNA reads TGTGCCAGCAGCTTAGGGGACGGAAAATACGAGCAGTACTTC. Its protein is CASSLGDGKYEQYF. Filled out from reference TRBV7-9 and TRBJ2-7, the complete variable domain reads DTGVSQNPRHKITKRGQNVTFRCDPISEHNRLYWYRQTLGQGPEFLTYFQNEAQLEKSRLLSDRFSAERPKGSFSTLEIQRTEQGDSAMYLCASSLGDGKYEQYFGPGTRLTVT.

This clonotype was observed many times. The chain employs TRBV28 and TRBJ2-7, with 9 nucleotides matching TRBD1. V was clipped by 1 base and J by 3 bases; unmatched bases: 4. Germline V gene lookup returns CDR1 MDHEN and CDR2 SYDVKM. The CDR3 covers 15 residues. The CDR3 nucleotides read TGTGCCAGCAGTTTATTTTTGACAGGGGGCTACGAGCAGTACTTC. It translates to CASSLFLTGGYEQYF.

Ten or more counts support this clonotype. The chain employs TRBV7-2 and TRBJ1-6; 11 positions match TRBD1. V shed 1 base and J 7 bases; nucleotides not matched to a gene: 9. Germline loops: CDR1 SGHTA, CDR2 FQGNSA. The CDR3 runs 18 residues. CDR3: CASSLGLDRGRKNSPLHF. Here the CDR3 DNA reads TGTGCCAGCAGCTTAGGACTGGACAGGGGGCGAAAAAATTCACCCCTCCACTTT.

This clonotype was recorded a few times. V gene TRBV20-1 combines with J gene TRBJ2-7; perhaps TRBD2 as D (6 bases). CDR1 is DFQATT and CDR2 is SNEGSKA in the germline V gene (reference sequence). CDR3 length equals 14 residues. V was clipped by 0 bases and J by 3 bases, with 12 bases between them. CDR3 sequence: CSARDRRGGYEQYF. Written as DNA, the CDR3 is TGCAGTGCTAGAGATAGACGGGGAGGCTACGAGCAGTACTTC.